This T cell receptor (beta chain) was sequenced for a study of cytomegalovirus exposure and HLA in healthy donors. Germline V gene data show CDR1 as LNHDA and CDR2 as SQIVND (reference sequence). V lost 3 bases and J 4 bases, leaving 9 bases between the germline ends. This CDR3 contains 14 residues. Primers for the PCR totalled 60 Vbeta and 13 Jbeta. Assay: immunoSEQ multiplex PCR; the TCRdb copy retains only in-frame clones and omits some. Among roughly 180,000 clones listed, 75% to 90% were seen once. The sequenced material came from PBMCs. The clonotype comes from a woman in her 50s in good health and CMV-seropositive. This chain uses TRBV19 with TRBJ2-2, with D unresolved. The CDR3 reads CASSIDKSTGELFF. CDR3 in DNA: TGTGCCAGTAGTATCGACAAGAGCACCGGGGAGCTGTTTTTT.